This T cell receptor (beta chain) comes out of a study of cytomegalovirus exposure and HLA in healthy donors. Likely unrecorded immune exposures existed in these nominally healthy donors. In the case of this clone: What it binds is unknown.

The PCR was carried out with 60 Vbeta primers and 13 Jbeta primers. The repertoire was sequenced with immunoSEQ multiplex PCR; TCRdb's copy has only in-frame clones and lacks some. The data show approximately 190,000 clones, about 80% seen once. Whole-study findings and limits: Fewer N-insertions than the roughly 670-donor mean were reportedly shown by an Asian-associated ancestry cluster in a later analysis. For presence/absence analyses, sequencing depth was assumed to be roughly uniform across donors.

Losses at the gene ends were 5 bases for V and 6 bases for J; bases not matched to a gene: 6. The CDR3 totals 15 residues. CDR1 SGHDT and CDR2 YYEEEE come from the germline V gene. This receptor was identified in a woman in her forties or fifties in good health and CMV-seropositive. The chain links TRBV5-6 to TRBJ1-5; 12 bases fit TRBD1. The sequencing input was PBMCs. The CDR3 DNA sequence: TGTGCCAGCAGTTTCGGGACAGGGGGCCTTCAGCCCCAGCATTTT. This translates into CASSFGTGGLQPQHF.